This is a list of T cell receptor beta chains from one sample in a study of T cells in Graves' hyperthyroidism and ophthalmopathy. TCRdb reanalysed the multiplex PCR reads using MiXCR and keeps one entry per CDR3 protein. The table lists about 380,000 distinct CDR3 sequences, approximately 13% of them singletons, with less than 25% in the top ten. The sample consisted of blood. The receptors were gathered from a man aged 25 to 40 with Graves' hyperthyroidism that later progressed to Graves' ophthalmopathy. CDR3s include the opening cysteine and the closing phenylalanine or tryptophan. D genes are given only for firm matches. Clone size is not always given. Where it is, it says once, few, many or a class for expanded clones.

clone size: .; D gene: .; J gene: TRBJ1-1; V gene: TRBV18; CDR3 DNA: TGTGCCAGCTCACTCACCACGGTGAACACTGAAGCTTTCTTT; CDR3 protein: CASSLTTVNTEAFF
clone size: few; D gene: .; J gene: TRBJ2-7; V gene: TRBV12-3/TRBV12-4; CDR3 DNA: TGTGCCAGCACTATCGGGCCCACGGACGAGCAGTACTTC; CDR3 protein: CASTIGPTDEQYF
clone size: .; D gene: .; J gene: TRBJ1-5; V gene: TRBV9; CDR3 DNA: TGTGCCAGCAGCGTAGGCCTCGGGAGCAATCAGCCCCAGCATTTT; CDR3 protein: CASSVGLGSNQPQHF
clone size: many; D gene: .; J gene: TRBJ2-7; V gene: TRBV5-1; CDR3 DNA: TGCGCCAGCAGTTTACTTTCGGGATTCAGCTACGAGCAGTACTTC; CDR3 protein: CASSLLSGFSYEQYF
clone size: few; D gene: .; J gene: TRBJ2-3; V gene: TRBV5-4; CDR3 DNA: TGTGCCAGCAGTTCCGGACTGGAACCTAGCACAGATACGCAGTATTTT; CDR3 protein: CASSSGLEPSTDTQYF
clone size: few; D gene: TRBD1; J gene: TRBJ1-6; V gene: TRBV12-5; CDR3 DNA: TGTGCTAGTGGTTTACTATCGGACAGGGCGAATTCACCCCTCCACTTT; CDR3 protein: CASGLLSDRANSPLHF
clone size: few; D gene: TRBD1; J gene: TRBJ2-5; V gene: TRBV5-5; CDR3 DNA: TGTGCCAGCAGCTTGCTTTCACGTTGGGGACAGGGCCGTGCGGCCCAGTACTTC; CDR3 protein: CASSLLSRWGQGRAAQYF
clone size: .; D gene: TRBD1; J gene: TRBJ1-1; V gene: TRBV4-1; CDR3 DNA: TGCGCCAGCAGCCAAGCACAGGGGGACACTGAAGCTTTCTTT; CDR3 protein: CASSQAQGDTEAFF
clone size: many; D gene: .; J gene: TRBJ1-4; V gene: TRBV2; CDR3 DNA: TGTGCCAGCACCCTAAATTCAGGGGATGTAAATGAAAAACTGTTTTTT; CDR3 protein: CASTLNSGDVNEKLFF
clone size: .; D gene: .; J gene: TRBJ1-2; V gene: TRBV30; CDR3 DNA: TGTGCCTGGAGTGTACGACGTAACTATGGCTACACCTTC; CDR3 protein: CAWSVRRNYGYTF
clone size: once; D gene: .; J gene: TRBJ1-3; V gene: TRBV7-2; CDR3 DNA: TGTACCAGCAGCTTGGGACCGATAAACACCATATATTTT; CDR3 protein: CTSSLGPINTIYF
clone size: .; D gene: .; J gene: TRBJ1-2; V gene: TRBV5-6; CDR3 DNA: TGTGCCAGCAACAGGCGGGGGGTCTATGGCTACACCTTC; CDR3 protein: CASNRRGVYGYTF
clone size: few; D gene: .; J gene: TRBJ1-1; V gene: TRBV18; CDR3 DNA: TGTGCCAGCTCACCACCGGCAGGGGAGGGCACTGAAGCTTTCTTT; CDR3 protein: CASSPPAGEGTEAFF
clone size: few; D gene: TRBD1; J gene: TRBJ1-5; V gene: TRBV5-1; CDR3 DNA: TGCGCCAGCGTTCCGACAGGGAAAGGTAGCAATCAGCCCCAGCATTTT; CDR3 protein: CASVPTGKGSNQPQHF
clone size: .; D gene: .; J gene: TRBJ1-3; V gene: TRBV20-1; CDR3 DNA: TGCAGTGCTAGAAAAGACCTAGCCATCTCTGGAAACACCATATATTTT; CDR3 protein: CSARKDLAISGNTIYF
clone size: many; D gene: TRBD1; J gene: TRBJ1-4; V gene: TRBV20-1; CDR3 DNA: TGCAGTGCTAGAACAGGGGCTGAAAAACTGTTTTTT; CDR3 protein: CSARTGAEKLFF
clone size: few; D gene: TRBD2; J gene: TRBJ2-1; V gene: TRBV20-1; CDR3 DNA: TGCAGTGCTTCCGGGACTAGCGGGGCCTATGAGCAGTTCTTC; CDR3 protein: CSASGTSGAYEQFF
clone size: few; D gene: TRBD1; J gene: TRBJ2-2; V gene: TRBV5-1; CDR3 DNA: TGCGCCAGCTCAAAGGCCCTCACAGGGGATAGCACCGGGGAGCTGTTTTTT; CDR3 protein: CASSKALTGDSTGELFF
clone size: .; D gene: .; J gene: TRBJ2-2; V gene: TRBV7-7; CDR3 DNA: TGTGCCAGCAGCTCGGACCTTAACACCGGGGAGCTGTTTTTT; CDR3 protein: CASSSDLNTGELFF
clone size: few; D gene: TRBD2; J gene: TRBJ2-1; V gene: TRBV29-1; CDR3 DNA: TGCATCCCGTGGGGGGGGTCCAATGAGCAGTTCTTC; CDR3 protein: CIPWGGSNEQFF
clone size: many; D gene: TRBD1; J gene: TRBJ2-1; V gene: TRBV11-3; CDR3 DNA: TGTGCCAGCAGCTCGACAGGGGGAGGCAATGAGCAGTTCTTC; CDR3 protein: CASSSTGGGNEQFF
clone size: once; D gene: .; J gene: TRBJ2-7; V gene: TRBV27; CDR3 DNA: TGTGCCAGCAGTGACCAGGAAACCTGCGAGCAGTACTTC; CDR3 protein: CASSDQETCEQYF
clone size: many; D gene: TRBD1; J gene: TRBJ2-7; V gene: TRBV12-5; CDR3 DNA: TGTGCTAGTGGTTCCAAGCCGGGACAGGGTAGCTACGAGCAGTACTTC; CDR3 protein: CASGSKPGQGSYEQYF
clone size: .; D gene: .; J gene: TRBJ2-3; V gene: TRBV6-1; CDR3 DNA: TGTGCCAGCAGTACAGGGCGTAGCACAGATACGCAGTATTTT; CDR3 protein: CASSTGRSTDTQYF
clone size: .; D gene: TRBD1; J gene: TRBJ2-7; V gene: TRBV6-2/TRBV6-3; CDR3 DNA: TGTGCCAGCAGTTACTACGGACAGGGCTACGAGCAGTACTTC; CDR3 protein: CASSYYGQGYEQYF
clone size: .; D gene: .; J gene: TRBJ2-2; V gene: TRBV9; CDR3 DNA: TGTGCCAGCAGCGAAAAACTACTAAACACCGGGGAGCTGTTTTTT; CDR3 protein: CASSEKLLNTGELFF
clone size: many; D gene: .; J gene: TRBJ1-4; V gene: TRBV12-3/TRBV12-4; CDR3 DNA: TGTGCCAGCAGTTTGGGTATAATGGGGACTAATGAAAAACTGTTTTTT; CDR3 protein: CASSLGIMGTNEKLFF
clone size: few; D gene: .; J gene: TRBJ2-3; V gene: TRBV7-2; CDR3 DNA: TGTGCCAGCAGCCCAATAACAGATACGCAGTATTTT; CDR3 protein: CASSPITDTQYF
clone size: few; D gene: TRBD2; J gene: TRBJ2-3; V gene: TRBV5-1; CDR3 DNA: TGCGCCAGCAGGACTAGCGGGGGGGCTACAGATACGCAGTATTTT; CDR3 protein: CASRTSGGATDTQYF
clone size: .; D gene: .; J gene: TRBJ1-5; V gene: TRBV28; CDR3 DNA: TGTGCCAGCAGGGGACTTCTTTCCCAGCATTTT; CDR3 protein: CASRGLLSQHF
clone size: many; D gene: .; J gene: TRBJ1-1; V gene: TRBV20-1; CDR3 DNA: TGCAGTGCTAGACCCCCGGGGGGGAGGGAAGCTTTCTTT; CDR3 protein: CSARPPGGREAFF
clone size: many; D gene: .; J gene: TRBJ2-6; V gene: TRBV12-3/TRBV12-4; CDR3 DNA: TGTGCCAGCACCCCCTCGGCTGGGGCCAACGTCCTGACTTTC; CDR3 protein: CASTPSAGANVLTF
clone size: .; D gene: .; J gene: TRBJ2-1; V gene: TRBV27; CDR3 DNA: TGTGCCAGCAGTTTATCAGATAGGCGGAATGAGCAGTTCTTC; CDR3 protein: CASSLSDRRNEQFF
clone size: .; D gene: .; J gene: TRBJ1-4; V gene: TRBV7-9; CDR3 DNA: TGTGCCAGCAGCTTAGACCCCTGGGGAAAACTGTTTTTT; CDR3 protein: CASSLDPWGKLFF
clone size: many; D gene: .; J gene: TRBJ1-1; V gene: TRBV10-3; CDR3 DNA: TGTGCCATCAGTCGACAGGAATCAAACACTGAAGCTTTCTTT; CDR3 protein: CAISRQESNTEAFF
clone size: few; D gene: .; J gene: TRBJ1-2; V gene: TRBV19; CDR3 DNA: TGTGCCAGTAGTTCGGGACGGACATATGGCTACACCTTC; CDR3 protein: CASSSGRTYGYTF
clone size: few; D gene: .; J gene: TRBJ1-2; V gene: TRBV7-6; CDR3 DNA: TGTGCCAGCAGCACCGACGGTATCTATGGCTACACCTTC; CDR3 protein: CASSTDGIYGYTF
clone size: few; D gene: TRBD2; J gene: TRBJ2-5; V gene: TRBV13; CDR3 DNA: TGTGCCAGCACTGTTAATGCGGGACTAGAGGGGGAGACCCAGTACTTC; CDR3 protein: CASTVNAGLEGETQYF
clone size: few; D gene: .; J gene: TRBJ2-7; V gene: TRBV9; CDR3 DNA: TGTGCCAGCAGCGCGGGAGCCGGGACGGAGGAAGACTACGAGCAGTACTTC; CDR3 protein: CASSAGAGTEEDYEQYF
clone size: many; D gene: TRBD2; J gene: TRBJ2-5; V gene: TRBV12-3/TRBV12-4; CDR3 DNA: TGTGCCAGCAGTTTATCTAGCGGGGGGCCTGAGACCCAGTACTTC; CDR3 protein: CASSLSSGGPETQYF
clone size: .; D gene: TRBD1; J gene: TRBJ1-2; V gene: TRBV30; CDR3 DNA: TGTGCCTGGCTGGGACAGGGGGCGCGGGGCTACACCTTC; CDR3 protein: CAWLGQGARGYTF